What follows are 3 T cell receptor beta chains derived from one specimen sequenced in a study of T cells in Graves' hyperthyroidism and ophthalmopathy. RNA transcripts yielded amplified TCR beta CDR3 regions. First-round RT-PCR of the TCR CDR3 relied on the HTBI primer set. TCRdb re-called the multiplex PCR reads through MiXCR, storing one row per CDR3 protein. The sample holds about 740,000 distinct CDR3 sequences, roughly 15% seen once. The sequencing input was blood. The source is a woman aged 18-29 years with Graves' hyperthyroidism.

This clonotype was seen only a few times. V usage is TRBV14 and J usage is TRBJ2-1; unclear D gene. V was cut by 0 bases and J by 4 bases, with 7 bases left in between. The CDR3 contains 14 residues. Germline values: CDR1 SGHDN, CDR2 FVKESK. The CDR3 DNA follows: TGTGCCAGCAGCCAAGAGGCAGTTTACAATGAGCAGTTCTTC. The encoded protein is CASSQEAVYNEQFF.

This rearrangement joins TRBV12-3 or TRBV12-4 to TRBJ2-1, with TRBD2 as a possible D gene (6 bases). The CDR3 spans 15 residues. Trimming pared 3 bases from V and 2 bases from J, leaving 11 bases between. CDR3 nucleotide sequence: TGTGCCAGCAGTTTTGGGGGGTCCACCTACAATGAGCAGTTCTTC. It is translated as CASSFGGSTYNEQFF.

CDR3 protein: CASSFQDVGIEQFF. CDR3 nucleotide sequence: TGTGCCAGCAGCTTCCAGGATGTGGGGATTGAGCAGTTCTTC. The chain has TRBV7-6 and TRBJ2-1; no firm D call. CDR1 is SGHVS and CDR2 is FNYEAQ in the germline V gene. V lost 3 bases to trimming and J lost 9 bases, with 15 bases between them. The CDR3 runs to 14 residues.